These 14 T cell receptor beta chains were sequenced from one sample in a study of long-term antiretroviral therapy in people with HIV. Run at survey level, the immunoSEQ assay was version v3.0. Repertoires were generated with immunoSEQ multiplex PCR, while TCRdb's copy carries only in-frame clones and drops some. The table records around 20,000 clones, around 77% of them present only once. The sample consisted of unsorted PBMCs, taken 2.2 years after starting antiretroviral therapy. All receptors come from a man aged 45-60 years with HIV.

This clone was picked up one time. The gene calls are TRBV11-2 and TRBJ2-2; TRBD2 matches at 10 bases. The V and J ends lost 5 bases and 4 bases, in that order; junction bases with no gene match: 4. This CDR3 contains 15 residues. From germline, CDR1 is SGHAT and CDR2 FQNNGV. CDR3 bases: TGTGCCAGCAGCCCGAGCGGGGGGGGCACCGGGGAGCTGTTTTTT. It specifies CASSPSGGGTGELFF.

V usage is TRBV28 and J usage is TRBJ2-7, with no clear D. V was cut by 4 bases and J by 3 bases, with 13 bases left in between. The CDR3 is made up of 14 amino acids. CDR1 is MDHEN, CDR2 SYDVKM, per germline. The CDR3: CASSYRASYYEQYF. As DNA, the CDR3 is TGTGCCAGCAGTTACCGGGCCTCCTACTACGAGCAGTACTTC.

The V gene is TRBV5-1, the J gene TRBJ2-2; 7 nucleotides line up with TRBD2. V trimming: 0 bases; J trimming: 0 bases; junction bases outside the gene matches: 5. From germline, CDR1 is SGHRS and CDR2 YFSETQ. The CDR3 extends over 17 amino acids. CDR3 nucleotide sequence: TGCGCCAGCAGCTTGGAACCTCTAGCGGCGAACACCGGGGAGCTGTTTTTT. It translates to CASSLEPLAANTGELFF.

This clone was recorded once. The V and J genes are TRBV5-1 and TRBJ2-5; D is uncertain. The V gene lost 0 bases and the J gene lost 2 bases, with 8 bases spanning the gap. The CDR3 runs to 14 residues. In germline, CDR1 is SGHRS, CDR2 YFSETQ. CDR3 sequence: CASSLGGRQETQYF. In DNA, the CDR3 is TGCGCCAGCAGCTTGGGGGGTAGGCAAGAGACCCAGTACTTC.

The rearrangement links TRBV28 to TRBJ1-5, with D possibly being TRBD1 (5 bases). The CDR3 covers 16 residues. Trimming shortened V by 1 base and J by 4 bases, and 14 bases separated the two germline ends. The germline V gene has CDR1 MDHEN and CDR2 SYDVKM. For the CDR3, the DNA is TGTGCCAGCAGTTTATATGCCACCGAGGGGAATCAGCCCCAGCATTTT. Translation: CASSLYATEGNQPQHF.

The V gene is TRBV6-5, the J gene TRBJ1-5, with 8 nucleotides matching TRBD1. This CDR3 has 13 residues. The V gene end was trimmed by 6 bases and the J gene end by 5 bases; junction bases not matched to a gene: 3. Germline loops: CDR1 MNHEY, CDR2 SVGAGI. This CDR3 reads CASRDRGDQPQHF. CDR3 nucleotide sequence: TGTGCCAGCAGAGACAGGGGAGATCAGCCCCAGCATTTT.

The chain carries TRBV19 and TRBJ1-5; D is unresolved. The CDR3 runs 13 residues. The V gene's germline CDR1 is LNHDA and CDR2 SQIVND (reference sequence). Trimming took 8 bases from V and 2 from J, leaving 10 bases between them. CDR3 coding DNA: TGTGCCAGTTCTGCACTCGGCAATCAGCCCCAGCATTTT. This gives the protein CASSALGNQPQHF.

V is TRBV7-2 and J is TRBJ2-5; TRBD2 matches 8 bases. V trimming: 1 base; J trimming: 4 bases; junction bases outside the gene matches: 11. This CDR3 has 17 residues. Germline V gene lookup returns CDR1 SGHTA and CDR2 FQGNSA. The CDR3 spells CASSLGPAGGGGETQYF. The CDR3 DNA sequence: TGTGCCAGCAGCTTAGGCCCCGCCGGGGGGGGAGGAGAGACCCAGTACTTC.

This sequence joins TRBV4-1 and TRBJ2-3; 10 positions match TRBD2. Losses at the gene ends were 1 base for V and 2 bases for J; bases not matched to a gene: 9. The germline CDR1 and CDR2 sequences are MGHRA and YSYEKL. The CDR3 has 18 residues. The CDR3 sequence: CASSQGALGTSDTDTQYF. The DNA for the CDR3 is TGCGCCAGCAGCCAAGGGGCCCTCGGGACTAGCGACACAGATACGCAGTATTTT.

The CDR3 here is CASSPVLSTDTQYF. Here the CDR3 DNA reads TGTGCCAGCAGCCCGGTCTTAAGCACAGATACGCAGTATTTT. This sequence joins TRBV14 and TRBJ2-3; D remains unclear. This CDR3 is 14 amino acids long. Germline V gene lookup returns CDR1 SGHDN and CDR2 FVKESK. V was pared by 4 bases and J by 0 bases, with 8 bases between. Full variable domain (outside the CDR3, taken from reference TRBV14 and TRBJ2-3): EAGVTQFPSHSVIEKGQTVTLRCDPISGHDNLYWYRRVMGKEIKFLLHFVKESKQDESGMPNNRFLAERTGGTYSTLKVQPAELEDSGVYFCASSPVLSTDTQYFGPGTRLTVL.

The count of this clone is one. This sequence joins TRBV10-2 and TRBJ2-7, with TRBD2 matching over 9 bases. CDR1 and CDR2 (germline): WSHSY, SAAADI. After removal of 3 bases from V and 7 bases from J, the junction contained 13 bases not matched to a gene. The CDR3 length is 16 residues. For the CDR3, the DNA is TGCGCCAGCAGTGATTGGCGGGAGGGCCTCTTGGGTGAGCAGTACTTC. Amino acid sequence: CASSDWREGLLGEQYF.

This chain uses TRBV11-2 with TRBJ2-1; D is possibly TRBD2 (5 bases). Per germline, CDR1 SGHAT and CDR2 FQNNGV. CDR3 length: 15 amino acids. The germline V and J ends were trimmed by 1 base and 4 bases, with 11 bases remaining between them. The CDR3 DNA sequence: TGTGCCAGCAGCTTAGTCCGGGGTTCTTACAATGAGCAGTTCTTC. It yields the protein CASSLVRGSYNEQFF.

The rearrangement links TRBV7-9 to TRBJ1-2; possibly TRBD1 for D (5 bases). V was shortened by 1 base and J by 0 bases, with 18 bases between the two germline ends. The CDR3 spans 18 residues. Germline V gives CDR1 SEHNR, CDR2 FQNEAQ (reference sequence). As DNA, the CDR3 is TGTGCCAGCAGCTTAGTTGGTTCCAGGGTTAGCCCTAACTATGGCTACACCTTC. Translation gives CASSLVGSRVSPNYGYTF.

V usage is TRBV30 and J usage is TRBJ2-7; D may be TRBD1 (5 bases). This CDR3 is 12 amino acids long. Germline CDR1 and CDR2: GTSNPN and SVGIG (reference sequence). Deletions cut 5 bases from V and 7 bases from J, with 15 bases between. The CDR3: CAWGTGSGEQYF. CDR3 coding DNA: TGTGCCTGGGGAACAGGATCTGGAGAGCAGTACTTC. Full variable domain (rest looked up from reference TRBV30 and TRBJ2-7): SQTIHQWPATLVQPVGSPLSLECTVEGTSNPNLYWYRQAAGRGLQLLFYSVGIGQISSEVPQNLSASRPQDRQFILSSKKLLLSDSGFYLCAWGTGSGEQYFGPGTRLTVT.